This T cell receptor (beta chain) was observed in a study of T cell repertoires in cytomegalovirus infection. Study context: A matching HLA type, together with CMV infection, was signaled by public TCR beta signatures.

Comments on this clonotype: Its target is unknown.

TCRdb used MiXCR to reprocess the reads, holding one entry per CDR3 protein. The data hold roughly 720,000 distinct CDR3 sequences, with roughly a third observed a single time. Study-wide findings and caveats: The study identified carriers of CMV plus the relevant HLA from cumulative public TCR beta family frequency. Predominance within the ex vivo response was attributable to HLA-C-restricted CMV-specific TCR beta clonotypes.

There are 15 residues in the CDR3. J lost 3 bases, V lost 6 bases, and 10 bases had no gene match. This TCR came from a human donor in good health (CMV status not recorded). Some clones in this sample may be carry-over from other donors' samples. Sequences were obtained from PBMCs. The V gene is TRBV23-1, the J gene TRBJ2-7; 8 bases match TRBD2. TRBV23-1 is classed as an ORF, of uncertain function. The CDR3 sequence: CASRRSGGPRYEQYF. In DNA, the CDR3 is TGCGCCAGCAGACGGTCGGGGGGGCCCCGCTACGAGCAGTACTTC.